This T cell receptor (beta chain) comes out of a study of neurological immune-mediated disorders. Study-level findings and limits: HTLV-1-associated myelopathy had the most TCR clonal expansion, whereas multiple sclerosis had the least (lower than in healthy controls).

This clonotype was seen at least ten times. Its specificity is unknown. TCRdb re-called the 5' RACE reads through MiXCR, storing one row per CDR3 protein. The sample shows under 75,000 distinct CDR3 sequences, under 3.5% of them seen only once. Source material was 2 million unsorted PBMCs, stored at -80 °C in RNAlater. The CDR3 consists of 14 residues. In germline, CDR1 is SGHRS, CDR2 YFSETQ. The V gene end was trimmed by 2 bases and the J gene end by 6 bases; junction bases not matched to a gene: 7. V usage is TRBV5-1 and J usage is TRBJ2-7; TRBD1 aligns across 8 bases. The sequenced sample was PBMCs. The clonotype was recovered from a woman between 55 and 75 years old with multiple sclerosis. The CDR3: CASSFGQGVSEQYF. In nucleotides, the CDR3 is TGCGCCAGCAGCTTTGGACAGGGTGTTTCCGAGCAGTACTTC. Supplemented by reference TRBV5-1 and TRBJ2-7, the full variable domain reads KAGVTQTPRYLIKTRGQQVTLSCSPISGHRSVSWYQQTPGQGLQFLFEYFSETQRNKGNFPGRFSGRQFSNSRSEMNVSTLELGDSALYLCASSFGQGVSEQYFGPGTRLTVT.